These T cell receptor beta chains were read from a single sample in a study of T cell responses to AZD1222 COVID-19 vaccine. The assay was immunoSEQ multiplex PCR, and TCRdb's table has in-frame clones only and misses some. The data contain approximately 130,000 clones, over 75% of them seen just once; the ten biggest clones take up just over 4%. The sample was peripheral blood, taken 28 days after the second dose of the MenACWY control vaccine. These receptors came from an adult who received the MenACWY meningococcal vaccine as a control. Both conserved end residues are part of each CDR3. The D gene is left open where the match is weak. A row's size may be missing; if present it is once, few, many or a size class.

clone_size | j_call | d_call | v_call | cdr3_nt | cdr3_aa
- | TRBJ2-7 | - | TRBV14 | TGTGCCAGCAGCTGGATGGAGCGCGAGCAGTACTTC | CASSWMEREQYF
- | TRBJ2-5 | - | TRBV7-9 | TGTGCCAGCAGCTTAGCGGGCTCGTACCAAGAGACCCAGTACTTC | CASSLAGSYQETQYF
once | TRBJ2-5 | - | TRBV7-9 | TGTGCCAGCAGCTTAACTAGCTCATGGGAGACCCAGTACTTC | CASSLTSSWETQYF
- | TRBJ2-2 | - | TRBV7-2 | TGTGCCGGGCAGCCCAACACCGGGGAGCTGTTTTTT | CAGQPNTGELFF
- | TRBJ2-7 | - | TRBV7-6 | TGTGCCAGCAGCTTAAGTCAGGCCGAGCAGTACTTC | CASSLSQAEQYF
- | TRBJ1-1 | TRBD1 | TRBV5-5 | TGTGCCAGCAACCCGGGACAGGGGGCGCGCACTGAAGCTTTCTTT | CASNPGQGARTEAFF
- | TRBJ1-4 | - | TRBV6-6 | TGTGCCACCCAAAACGGGGGGGGCGGAACTAATGAAAAACTGTTTTTT | CATQNGGGGTNEKLFF
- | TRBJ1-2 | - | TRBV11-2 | TGTGCCAGCAGCTACAGCCATGGTGGCTACACCTTC | CASSYSHGGYTF
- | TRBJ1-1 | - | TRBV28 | TGTGCCAGCAGTACACAGAGTTGGAAGAGGATGAACACTGAAGCTTTCTTT | CASSTQSWKRMNTEAFF
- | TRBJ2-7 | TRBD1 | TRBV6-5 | TGTGCCAGCAGTTTCGACAGGGGGGCCTACGAGCAGTACTTC | CASSFDRGAYEQYF
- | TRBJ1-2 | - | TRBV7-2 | TGTGCCAGCAGCTTATCTCTGGGGCGCTATGGCTACACCTTC | CASSLSLGRYGYTF